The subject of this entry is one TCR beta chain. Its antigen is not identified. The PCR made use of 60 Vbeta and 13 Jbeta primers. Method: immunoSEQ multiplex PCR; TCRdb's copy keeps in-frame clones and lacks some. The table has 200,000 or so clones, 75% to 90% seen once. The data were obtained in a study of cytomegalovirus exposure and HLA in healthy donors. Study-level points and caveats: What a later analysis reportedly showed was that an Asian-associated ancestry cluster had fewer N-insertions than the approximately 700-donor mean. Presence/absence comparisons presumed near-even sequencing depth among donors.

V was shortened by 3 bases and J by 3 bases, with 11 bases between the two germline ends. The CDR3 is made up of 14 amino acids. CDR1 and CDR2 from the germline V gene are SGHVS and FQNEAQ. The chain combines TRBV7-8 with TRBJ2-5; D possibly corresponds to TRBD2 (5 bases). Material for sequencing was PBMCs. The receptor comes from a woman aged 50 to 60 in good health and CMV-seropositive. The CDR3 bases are TGTGCCAGCAGCTTGGATCGGGGTGAAGAGACCCAGTACTTC. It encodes CASSLDRGEETQYF.